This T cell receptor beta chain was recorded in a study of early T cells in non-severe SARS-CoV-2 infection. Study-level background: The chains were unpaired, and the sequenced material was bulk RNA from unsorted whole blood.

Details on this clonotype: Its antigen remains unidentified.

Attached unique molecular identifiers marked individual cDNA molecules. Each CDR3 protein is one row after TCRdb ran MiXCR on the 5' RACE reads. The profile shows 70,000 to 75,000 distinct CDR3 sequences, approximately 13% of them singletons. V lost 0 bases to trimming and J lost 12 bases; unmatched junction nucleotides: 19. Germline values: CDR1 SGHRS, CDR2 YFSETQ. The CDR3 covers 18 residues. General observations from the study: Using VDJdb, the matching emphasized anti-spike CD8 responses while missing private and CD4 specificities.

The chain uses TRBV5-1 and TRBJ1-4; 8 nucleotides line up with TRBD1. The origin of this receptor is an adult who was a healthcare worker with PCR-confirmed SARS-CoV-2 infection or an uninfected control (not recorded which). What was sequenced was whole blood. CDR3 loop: CASSLDPGGTGRTAELFF. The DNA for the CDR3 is TGCGCCAGCAGCTTGGATCCGGGGGGGACAGGACGTACTGCGGAACTGTTTTTT.